These 19 T cell receptor beta chains share one sample of origin, sequenced in a study of blood T cell repertoires in COVID-19. Profiling relied on immunoSEQ multiplex PCR, and the TCRdb table lists in-frame clones only, not all of them. The sample consists of 75,000 to 100,000 clones, 85% to 90% of them appearing once. Sequences were obtained from peripheral blood. These receptors all stem from a human donor in a cohort sampled during active COVID-19.

The rearrangement joins TRBV6-4 to TRBJ1-2; D is undetermined. Germline CDR1 reads MRHNA; CDR2 reads SNTAGT. The CDR3 has 11 residues. V lost 6 bases and J lost 4, with 6 bases in between. DNA for the CDR3: TGTGCCAGCAGCTACAGCTATGGCTACACCTTC. Residues: CASSYSYGYTF.

DNA of the CDR3: TGTGCCACCGAGCGGAGCTCCTACAATGAGCAGTTCTTC. It translates to CATERSSYNEQFF. V is TRBV15 and J is TRBJ2-1; tentatively, D is TRBD2 (5 bases). V dropped 8 bases and J dropped 0 bases, with 8 bases sitting between them. The CDR3 spans 13 residues. Germline-derived CDR1 and CDR2 are LNHNV and YYDKDF (reference sequence).

The chain employs TRBV5-4 and TRBJ2-2; D is unresolved. V shed 2 bases and J shed 3 bases, with 8 bases lying between them. The CDR3 is 14 amino acids. Germline CDR1 is SGHNT and CDR2 is YYREEE (reference sequence). The CDR3 sequence: CASSFGRDTGELFF. DNA of the CDR3: TGTGCCAGCAGCTTTGGGCGAGACACCGGGGAGCTGTTTTTT.

This clone was counted a single time. The chain has TRBV7-2 and TRBJ2-1, with TRBD1 identical over 8 bases. Germline values: CDR1 SGHTA, CDR2 FQGNSA. This CDR3 is 15 amino acids long. The trim removed 5 bases at V and 3 bases at J, leaving 6 bases unmatched. CDR3 in amino acids: CASSVQGEGYNEQFF. The DNA of the CDR3 is TGTGCCAGCAGCGTACAGGGGGAAGGCTACAATGAGCAGTTCTTC.

The chain recombines TRBV7-2 with TRBJ1-5; D uncertain. This CDR3 comprises 14 residues. CDR1 and CDR2 from the germline V gene are SGHTA and FQGNSA. Trimming took off 6 bases at V and 6 bases at J, with 15 bases between the two ends. The CDR3 is CASSSPGSSQPQHF. CDR3 in DNA: TGTGCCAGCAGTAGTCCCGGGAGTTCTCAGCCCCAGCATTTT.

The rearrangement uses TRBV6-5 and TRBJ2-5; D may be TRBD1 (6 bases). The CDR3 sequence is 14 residues long. Trimming stripped 0 bases from V and 4 bases from J, with 9 bases between. The germline gives CDR1 MNHEY, CDR2 SVGAGI. CDR3 in amino acids: CASSYSQGSETQYF. The CDR3 nucleotides are TGTGCCAGCAGTTACTCACAGGGCTCAGAGACCCAGTACTTC.

This chain joins TRBV6-1 and TRBJ2-1, with 14 bases lining up with TRBD2. The ends lost 2 bases at V and 7 bases at J; junction bases unmatched: 7. Looked up from germline, CDR1 is MNHNS and CDR2 is SASEGT. The CDR3 is made up of 17 amino acids. The DNA for the CDR3 is TGTGCCAGCAGTGAATTAGTTGGGACTAGCGGGAGAAATGAGCAGTTCTTC. Its protein is CASSELVGTSGRNEQFF.

This clone has only one observation. J is TRBJ2-1 and V is TRBV24-1; 13 bases map to TRBD2. This CDR3 contains 15 residues. The germline V gene has CDR1 KGHDR and CDR2 SFDVKD. V shed 4 bases, J shed 7 bases, and the junction held 3 bases outside the gene matches. Written as DNA, the CDR3 is TGTGCCACCAGTGACACGGGACTAGCGGGAAATGAGCAGTTCTTC. Translated, it gives CATSDTGLAGNEQFF.

This clone was counted only a few times. The chain employs TRBV11-2 and TRBJ1-6; the D is unclear. Germline lookup yields CDR1 SGHAT and CDR2 FQNNGV. This CDR3 contains 12 residues. Trimming removed 0 bases from V and 10 bases from J, with 4 bases in between. This CDR3 reads CASSLDLSPLHF. The CDR3 coding sequence is TGTGCCAGCAGCTTAGATCTATCACCCCTCCACTTT.

The gene calls are TRBV27 and TRBJ2-5; TRBD2 matches at 9 bases. Germline-derived CDR1 and CDR2 are MNHEY and SMNVEV (reference sequence). The CDR3 loop spans 14 amino acids. The trim removed 6 bases at V and 4 bases at J, leaving 6 bases unmatched. CDR3 loop: CASRSLAGLETQYF. Written as DNA, the CDR3 is TGTGCCAGCAGGAGTCTAGCGGGATTAGAGACCCAGTACTTC.

The chain has TRBV7-2 and TRBJ2-7; D might be TRBD2 (6 bases). Trimming stripped 2 bases from V and 1 base from J, with 12 bases between. This CDR3 comprises 15 residues. The germline V gene encodes CDR1 SGHTA and CDR2 FQGNSA. CDR3 protein: CASSLRDWGSYEQYF. The CDR3, as DNA: TGTGCCAGCAGCTTACGGGACTGGGGATCCTACGAGCAGTACTTC.

V is TRBV27 and J is TRBJ2-7; D possibly corresponds to TRBD1 (5 bases). CDR1 and CDR2 (germline): MNHEY, SMNVEV (reference sequence). The germline V and J ends were trimmed by 5 bases and 7 bases, with 21 bases remaining between them. This CDR3 spans 15 amino acids. CDR3 sequence (DNA): TGTGCCAGCAGTCCGCCCCTGATGCCCTCAGGGGAGCAGTACTTC. Translation gives CASSPPLMPSGEQYF.

The rearrangement joins TRBV19 to TRBJ1-5; 7 bases agree with TRBD1. This CDR3 has 14 residues. Germline assignment: CDR1 LNHDA and CDR2 SQIVND (reference sequence). J gave up 0 bases and V 7 bases, and 3 bases lay outside the gene matches. Here the CDR3 reads CASTRDSSNQPQHF. For the CDR3, the DNA is TGTGCCAGTACCCGGGACAGTAGCAATCAGCCCCAGCATTTT.

The genes are TRBV7-8 and TRBJ2-7, with 12 positions matching TRBD2. The CDR3 is 16 residues long. J was trimmed by 3 bases and V by 3 bases; bases with no gene match: 6. Germline V lookup: CDR1 SGHVS, CDR2 FQNEAQ. The CDR3 nucleotides are TGTGCCAGCAGCTTTATGACTAGCGGGAGTATCTACGAGCAGTACTTC. Translated: CASSFMTSGSIYEQYF.

V gene TRBV4-2 combines with J gene TRBJ1-2; TRBD1 is a possible D gene (6 bases). Germline CDR1 is LGHNA and CDR2 is YNFKEQ. The CDR3 length is 15 residues. The V and J ends lost 1 base and 0 bases respectively, with 9 bases between them. The CDR3 sequence: CASSQGDISNYGYTF. The DNA for the CDR3 is TGTGCCAGCAGCCAAGGGGACATATCTAACTATGGCTACACCTTC.

CDR3 nucleotides: TGTGCCAGCAGCCTACGGACAGTCTCTGGAAACACCATATATTTT. It translates to CASSLRTVSGNTIYF. The rearrangement joins TRBV11-2 to TRBJ1-3; a possible D gene is TRBD1 (6 bases). The germline V and J ends were trimmed by 5 bases and 0 bases, with 11 bases remaining between them. CDR3 length equals 15 residues. Germline-derived CDR1 and CDR2 are SGHAT and FQNNGV.

The chain uses TRBV7-2 and TRBJ2-7; 11 bases align to TRBD2. With 0 bases clipped from V and 5 bases from J, the junction kept 9 bases outside the gene matches. The CDR3 extends over 17 amino acids. Germline lookup yields CDR1 SGHTA and CDR2 FQGNSA. The CDR3 loop reads CASSLAGGLAGGHEQYF. The CDR3 nucleotides are TGTGCCAGCAGCTTAGCAGGGGGTCTAGCGGGAGGTCACGAGCAGTACTTC.

V and J are TRBV27 and TRBJ1-2; D is uncertain. The ends were cut back, 3 bases at V and 6 bases at J, with 11 bases in the middle. Germline V gives CDR1 MNHEY, CDR2 SMNVEV (reference sequence). The CDR3 runs to 13 residues. The CDR3: CASSLNMEHGYTF. The CDR3 nucleotides read TGTGCCAGCAGTTTGAACATGGAGCATGGCTACACCTTC.

The gene calls are TRBV21-1 and TRBJ1-1. TRBV21-1 counts as a pseudogene. The CDR3 consists of 15 residues. The CDR3 DNA reads as TGTGCCAGCAGCAAAGGGAGGGGATGGAACACTGAAGCTTTCTTT. Translated, it gives CASSKGRGWNTEAFF.